The rows below give T cell receptor beta chains drawn from one sample of a study of blood T cell repertoires in COVID-19. Profiled with immunoSEQ multiplex PCR; TCRdb holds only in-frame clones, not every one. The sample has 120,000 to 150,000 clones; approximately 80% are singletons. Source material: peripheral blood. Receptor source: a human donor in a cohort sampled during active COVID-19. Each CDR3 is given with its conserved first and last residue.

v_call	j_call	cdr3_aa
TRBV25-1	TRBJ1-2	CASSGFEGTGDRRGYTF
TRBV5-1	TRBJ1-1	CASSWTGDTEAFF
TRBV5-1	TRBJ1-1	CASSQSLNTEAFF
TRBV29-1	TRBJ1-2	CSVEGDRGLGYGYTF
TRBV7-2	TRBJ2-3	CASSLVGQLNTQYF
TRBV2	TRBJ2-7	CASSVGTGAYEQYF
TRBV5-1	TRBJ2-7	CASSPGTEISSYEQYF
TRBV5-6	TRBJ1-2	CASSLVRAYQGDGYTF
TRBV27	TRBJ1-1	CASLPTGVGTEAFF
TRBV7-9	TRBJ1-2	CASSLSGWGGIYYGYTF
TRBV7-9	TRBJ1-2	CASSTTGTGSLGYTF
TRBV4-3	TRBJ2-1	CASSQPDRDREIRFF
TRBV28	TRBJ2-1	CASHRTDFNEQFF
TRBV6-1	TRBJ1-2	CASNEPGWTYGYTF
TRBV18	TRBJ2-3	CASSPSVGGSLSTDTQYF
TRBV5-1	TRBJ2-3	CASSLPRGGGTDTQYF
TRBV19	TRBJ2-7	CASSGVGSYEQYF
TRBV7-6	TRBJ1-1	CASSISGDTEAFF
TRBV18	TRBJ2-1	CASSPSERNNEQFF
TRBV28	TRBJ2-1	CASSLGVMGGHNEQFF
TRBV3-1/TRBV3-2	TRBJ2-3	CASSQASGGADTQYF
TRBV24-1	TRBJ2-5	CATSGRVGQETQYF
TRBV5-6	TRBJ2-5	CASSPDTSGETQYF
TRBV25-1	TRBJ2-7	CASSDLSRTGDTEQYF
TRBV11-2	TRBJ2-5	CASSNPGLAGGPAGETQYF
TRBV27	TRBJ2-6	CASSPRANVLTF
TRBV6-2/TRBV6-3	TRBJ1-1	CASSLGSGTEAFF
TRBV4-3	TRBJ2-1	CASSQGGLAGYNEQFF
TRBV6-2/TRBV6-3	TRBJ2-5	CASSLRGIGETQYF
TRBV6-2/TRBV6-3	TRBJ2-1	CASSFYRGAEQFF
TRBV20-1	TRBJ2-5	CSASPKMGRQETQYF
TRBV4-1	TRBJ2-2	CASSQEGQLTGELFF
TRBV19	TRBJ1-2	CASTSEAGANYGYTF
TRBV7-8	TRBJ2-7	CASSTSAGQVTYEQYF
TRBV7-9	TRBJ1-1	CASSLDLRTGNSEAFF
TRBV6-5	TRBJ1-3	CASSYLQAGNTIYF
TRBV6-1	TRBJ2-3	CASSEGQGLADTQYF
TRBV4-1	TRBJ1-1	CASSQDPFGQRTEAFF
TRBV4-1	TRBJ2-1	CASSQVGVTRNEQFF
TRBV5-1	TRBJ2-1	CASSPGLAGYNEQFF
TRBV7-2	TRBJ2-2	CASSFPLAATGELFF
TRBV29-1	TRBJ1-2	CSVDKQTGDYGYTF
TRBV9	TRBJ1-3	CASSVGGASSGNTIYF
TRBV27	TRBJ2-2	CASRPDSGGAFGELFF
TRBV5-5	TRBJ2-5	CASSRRGSYQETQYF
TRBV30	TRBJ2-5	CAWNSRGRGGRETQYF
TRBV5-4	TRBJ1-1	CASSQRQGGTEAFF
TRBV4-1	TRBJ1-2	CASSPRTGFSEGYGYTF
TRBV4-3	TRBJ2-3	CASSQGRGRDTDTQYF
TRBV4-1	TRBJ1-5	CASSQGGRPDQPQHF
TRBV7-7	TRBJ2-1	CASSSGLDPYNEQFF
TRBV7-8	TRBJ1-4	CASSRTGANEKLFF